The text below deals with one T cell receptor beta chain. The data were taken from a study of blood T cells in healthy people across ages. Using a J-beta primer mix together with a sample-barcoded 5' primer, a second PCR was run for roughly 7 to 11 cycles. In TCRdb, the 5' RACE reads were re-called with MiXCR into one record per CDR3 protein. The sample carries fewer than 700,000 distinct CDR3 sequences, less than 45% recorded once. The length of the CDR3 is 17 residues. The germline CDR1 and CDR2 sequences are SQVTM and ANQGSEA. V lost 6 bases, J lost 4 bases, and 27 bases lay in between. The sequence derives from a man at least 80 years old in good health. The rearrangement joins TRBV29-1 to TRBJ1-2, with D possibly being TRBD1 (6 bases). Source material: blood. CDR3 protein: CSVRPTTGKIDLYGYTF. The CDR3 DNA follows: TGCAGCGTCCGTCCAACTACAGGGAAAATTGATCTCTATGGCTACACCTTC.